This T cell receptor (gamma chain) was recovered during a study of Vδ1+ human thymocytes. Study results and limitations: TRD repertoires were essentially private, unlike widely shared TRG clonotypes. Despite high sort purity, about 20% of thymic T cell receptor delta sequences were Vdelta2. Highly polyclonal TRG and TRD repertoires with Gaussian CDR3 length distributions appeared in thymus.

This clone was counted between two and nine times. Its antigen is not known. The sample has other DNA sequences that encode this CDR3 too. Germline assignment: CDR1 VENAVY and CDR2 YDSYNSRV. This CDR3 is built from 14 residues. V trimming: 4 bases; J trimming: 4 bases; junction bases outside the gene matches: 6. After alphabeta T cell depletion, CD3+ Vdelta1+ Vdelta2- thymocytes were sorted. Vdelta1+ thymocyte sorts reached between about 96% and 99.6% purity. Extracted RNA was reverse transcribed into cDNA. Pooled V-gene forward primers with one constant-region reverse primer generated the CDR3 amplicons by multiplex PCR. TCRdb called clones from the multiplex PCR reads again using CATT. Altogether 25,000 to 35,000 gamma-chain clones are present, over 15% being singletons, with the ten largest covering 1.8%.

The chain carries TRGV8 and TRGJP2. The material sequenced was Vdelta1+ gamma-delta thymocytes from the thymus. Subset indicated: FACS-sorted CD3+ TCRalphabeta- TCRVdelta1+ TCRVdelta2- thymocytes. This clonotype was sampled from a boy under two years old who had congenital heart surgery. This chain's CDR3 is CATWDLTSDWIKTF. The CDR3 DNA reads TGTGCCACCTGGGACCTCACTAGTGATTGGATCAAGACGTTT.